The source of this TCR beta chain is a study of blood T cell repertoires in COVID-19. The V gene's germline CDR1 is LGHDT and CDR2 YNNKEL (reference sequence). Trimming stripped 1 base from V and 6 bases from J, with 7 bases between. The CDR3 has 13 residues. The table came from immunoSEQ multiplex PCR; TCRdb's copy has only in-frame clones and leaves some out. The top ten clones hold over 2% of a sample with around 260,000 clones, roughly nine tenths of them seen once. The sample consisted of peripheral blood. The chain has TRBV3-1 (or the pseudogene TRBV3-2) and TRBJ1-5; D is possibly TRBD1 (5 bases). The receptor comes from a woman aged 25 to 45 with COVID-19, enrolled during active disease. This CDR3 reads CASSQADSQPQHF. In DNA form, the CDR3 reads TGTGCCAGCAGCCAAGCCGACAGTCAGCCCCAGCATTTT.